What follows describes a single T cell receptor beta chain. Its target is unknown. CDR1 and CDR2 (germline): SGHAT, FQNNGV. The V and J ends lost 3 bases and 5 bases, in that order; junction bases with no gene match: 3. The CDR3 is 13 residues long. The data were obtained in a study of shared clonotypes between healthy human individuals. Genomic DNA per cell subset filled all wells of several immunoSEQ plates. The data were produced by immunoSEQ multiplex PCR, yet TCRdb's version contains in-frame clones alone and is incomplete. The sample consists of 450,000 to 500,000 clones, approximately 78% of them appearing once. Points from the study as a whole: The study drew on few donors, limiting represented genetic and exposure-history diversity. The sole specimen, blood, was sampled, and tissue repertoires likely differ.

With unsorted samples, genomic DNA was obtained from 89 million or so PBMCs. The clonotype was recovered from a woman between 40 and 55 years old in good health. Some clones in this sample may be carry-over from other donors' samples. V usage is TRBV11-2 and J usage is TRBJ1-1, with 7 nucleotides matching TRBD1. Sample: PBMCs. The CDR3 DNA follows: TGTGCCAGCAGCTTCAGGGGGGAAACTGAAGCTTTCTTT. This sequence encodes CASSFRGETEAFF.